The T cell receptor (beta chain) described here comes from a study of shared clonotypes between healthy human individuals. Assay used: immunoSEQ multiplex PCR; TCRdb lists only in-frame clones, some missing. The sample shows around 580,000 clones, roughly 98% of them seen only once. As to this clone: Its antigen is still unknown.

The CDR3 contains 12 residues. Trimming removed 2 bases from V and 5 bases from J, with 8 bases in between. Germline CDR1 is SGHNT and CDR2 is YYREEE (reference sequence). Terminally differentiated effector memory CD45RA+ cells were left out of the naive CD8 fraction, which was CD45RO-negative and positively selected for CCR7. Every donor, a Caucasian adult, lived in Nashville, Tennessee. Study-level results: Sampling covered nothing but blood. Tissue TCR repertoires likely differ from those found in blood. The study drew on few donors, limiting represented genetic and exposure-history diversity. Sequencing of the sorted subsets was shown by rarefaction to be incomplete despite large depth.

The sequence came from a young man in good health. Sequences were obtained from naive CD8+ T cells sorted from blood. This chain uses TRBV5-4 with TRBJ2-7; D uncertain. The CDR3 DNA reads TGTGCCAGCAGCTTTTGGGGAAACGAGCAGTACTTC. This encodes CASSFWGNEQYF.